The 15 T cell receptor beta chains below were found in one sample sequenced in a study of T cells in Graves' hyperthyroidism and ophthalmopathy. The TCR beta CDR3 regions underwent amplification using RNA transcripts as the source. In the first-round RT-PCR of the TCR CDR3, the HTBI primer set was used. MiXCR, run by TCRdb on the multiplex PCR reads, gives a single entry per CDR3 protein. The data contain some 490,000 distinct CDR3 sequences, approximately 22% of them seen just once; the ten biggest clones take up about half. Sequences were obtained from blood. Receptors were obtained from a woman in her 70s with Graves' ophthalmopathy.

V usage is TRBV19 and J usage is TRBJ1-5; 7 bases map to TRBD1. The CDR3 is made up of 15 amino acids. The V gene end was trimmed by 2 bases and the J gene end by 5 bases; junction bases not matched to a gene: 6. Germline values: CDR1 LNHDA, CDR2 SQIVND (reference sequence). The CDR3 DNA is TGTGCCAGTAGTATAACGGCAGGGGGGTATCAGCCCCAGCATTTT. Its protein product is CASSITAGGYQPQHF. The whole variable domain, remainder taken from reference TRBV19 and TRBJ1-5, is DGGITQSPKYLFRKEGQNVTLSCEQNLNHDAMYWYRQDPGQGLRLIYYSQIVNDFQKGDIAEGYSVSREKKESFPLTVTSAQKNPTAFYLCASSITAGGYQPQHFGDGTRLSIL.

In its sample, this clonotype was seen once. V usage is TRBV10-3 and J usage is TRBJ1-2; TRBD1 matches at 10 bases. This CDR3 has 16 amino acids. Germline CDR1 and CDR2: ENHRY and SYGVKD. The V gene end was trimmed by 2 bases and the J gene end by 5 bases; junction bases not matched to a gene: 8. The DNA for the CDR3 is TGTGCCATCAGTGAGCCTGACAGGGGGCGGCGGTATGGCTACACCTTC. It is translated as CAISEPDRGRRYGYTF.

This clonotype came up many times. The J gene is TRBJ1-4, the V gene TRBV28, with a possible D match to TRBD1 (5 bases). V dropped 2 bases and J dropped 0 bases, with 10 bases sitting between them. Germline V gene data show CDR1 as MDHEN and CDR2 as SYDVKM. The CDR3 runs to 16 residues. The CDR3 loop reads CASSLRMGATNEKLFF. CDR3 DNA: TGTGCCAGCAGTTTACGGATGGGGGCAACTAATGAAAAACTGTTTTTT. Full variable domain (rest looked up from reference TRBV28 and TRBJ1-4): DVKVTQSSRYLVKRTGEKVFLECVQDMDHENMFWYRQDPGLGLRLIYFSYDVKMKEKGDIPEGYSVSREKKERFSLILESASTNQTSMYLCASSLRMGATNEKLFFGSGTQLSVL.

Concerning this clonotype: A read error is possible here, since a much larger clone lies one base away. The CDR3 protein is CAGSSTGRNEKLFF. DNA of the CDR3: TGTGCCGGCAGTTCGACAGGGCGTAATGAAAAACTGTTTTTT. J is TRBJ1-4 and V is TRBV6-9; 7 bases are a match to TRBD1. The germline gives CDR1 MNHGY, CDR2 SVAAGI. The CDR3 contains 14 residues.

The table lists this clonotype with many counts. The CDR3 sequence: CASSVGGTDTQYF. The CDR3 DNA sequence: TGTGCCAGCAGTGTGGGGGGCACAGATACGCAGTATTTT. V is TRBV9 and J is TRBJ2-3; D possibly uses TRBD1 or TRBD2 (5 bases each). V lost 5 bases and J lost 1, with 8 bases in between. The length of the CDR3 is 13 residues. CDR1 and CDR2 from the germline V gene are SGDLS and YYNGEE.

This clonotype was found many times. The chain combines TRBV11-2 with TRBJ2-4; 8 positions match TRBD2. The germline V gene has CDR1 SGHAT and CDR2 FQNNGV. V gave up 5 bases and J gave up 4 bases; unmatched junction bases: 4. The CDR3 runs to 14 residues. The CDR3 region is CASSKLAAKNIQYF. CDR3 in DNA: TGTGCCAGCAGCAAACTAGCGGCGAAAAACATTCAGTACTTC.

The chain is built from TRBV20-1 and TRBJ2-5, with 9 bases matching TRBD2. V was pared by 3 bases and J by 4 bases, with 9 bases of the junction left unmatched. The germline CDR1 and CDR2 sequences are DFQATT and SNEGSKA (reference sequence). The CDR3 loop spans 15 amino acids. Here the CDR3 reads CSASLREAGGETQYF. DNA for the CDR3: TGCAGTGCTAGCCTTCGAGAAGCGGGAGGAGAGACCCAGTACTTC.

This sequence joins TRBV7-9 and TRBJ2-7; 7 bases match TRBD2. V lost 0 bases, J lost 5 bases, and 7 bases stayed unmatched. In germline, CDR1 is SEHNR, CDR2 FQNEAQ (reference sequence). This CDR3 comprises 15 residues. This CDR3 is CASSLAGGYGNEQYF. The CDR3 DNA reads TGTGCCAGCAGCTTAGCGGGGGGGTATGGCAACGAGCAGTACTTC.

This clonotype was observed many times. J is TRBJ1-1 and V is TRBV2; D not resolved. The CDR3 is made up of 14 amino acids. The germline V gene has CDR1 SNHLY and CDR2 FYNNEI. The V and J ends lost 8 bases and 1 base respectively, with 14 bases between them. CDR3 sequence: CASGRRKGNTEAFF. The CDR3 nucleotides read TGTGCCAGCGGCAGGCGCAAAGGGAACACTGAAGCTTTCTTT. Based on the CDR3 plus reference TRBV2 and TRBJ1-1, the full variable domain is EPEVTQTPSHQVTQMGQEVILRCVPISNHLYFYWYRQILGQKVEFLVSFYNNEISEKSEIFDDQFSVERPDGSNFTLKIRSTKLEDSAMYFCASGRRKGNTEAFFGQGTRLTVV.

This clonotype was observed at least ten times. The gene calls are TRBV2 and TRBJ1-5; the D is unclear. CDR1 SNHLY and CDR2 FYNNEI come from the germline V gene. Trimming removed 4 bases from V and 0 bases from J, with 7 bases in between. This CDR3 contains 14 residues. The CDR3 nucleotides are TGTGCCAGCAGTGTGAGGGCTAGCAATCAGCCCCAGCATTTT. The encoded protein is CASSVRASNQPQHF.

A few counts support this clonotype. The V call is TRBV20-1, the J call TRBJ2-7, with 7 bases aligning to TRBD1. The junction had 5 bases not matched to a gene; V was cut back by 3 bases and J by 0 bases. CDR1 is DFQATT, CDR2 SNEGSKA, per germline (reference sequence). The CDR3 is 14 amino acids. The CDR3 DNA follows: TGCAGTGCTAGTATGGGACAGAGCTCCTACGAGCAGTACTTC. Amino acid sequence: CSASMGQSSYEQYF.

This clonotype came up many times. The CDR3 loop is CASSEGASGRLDTQYF. In DNA form, the CDR3 reads TGTGCCAGCAGCGAGGGGGCTAGCGGGAGATTAGATACGCAGTATTTT. V is TRBV7-3 and J is TRBJ2-3; 10 nucleotides line up with TRBD2. CDR3 length: 16 residues. Germline V lookup: CDR1 SGHTA, CDR2 FQGTGA. The trim removed 5 bases at V and 5 bases at J, leaving 10 bases unmatched.

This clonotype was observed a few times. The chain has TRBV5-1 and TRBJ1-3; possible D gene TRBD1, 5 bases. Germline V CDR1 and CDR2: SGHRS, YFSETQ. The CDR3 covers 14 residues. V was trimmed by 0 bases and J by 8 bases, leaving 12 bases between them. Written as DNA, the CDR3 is TGCGCCAGCAGCTTGGGGGGGTTACTCGACACCATATATTTT. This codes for CASSLGGLLDTIYF.

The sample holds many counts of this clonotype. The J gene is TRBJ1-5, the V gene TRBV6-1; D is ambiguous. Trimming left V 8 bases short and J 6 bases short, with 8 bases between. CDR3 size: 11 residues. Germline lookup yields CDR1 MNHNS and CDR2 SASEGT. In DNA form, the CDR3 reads TGTGCCAGCGGCATTGGTCAGCCCCAGCATTTT. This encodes CASGIGQPQHF.

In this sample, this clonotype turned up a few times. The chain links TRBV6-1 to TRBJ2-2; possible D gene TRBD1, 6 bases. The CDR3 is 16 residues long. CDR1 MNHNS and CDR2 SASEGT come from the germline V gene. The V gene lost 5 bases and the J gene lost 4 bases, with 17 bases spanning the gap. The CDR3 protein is CASSRGSALVTGELFF. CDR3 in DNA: TGTGCCAGCAGTAGGGGGTCGGCGTTGGTCACCGGGGAGCTGTTTTTT.